These 17 T cell receptor beta chains were all obtained from the same sample, sequenced in a study of blood T cell repertoires in COVID-19. Clones were read by immunoSEQ multiplex PCR, and TCRdb kept only the in-frame ones, dropping some. This table holds over 75,000 clones, less than 85% found once. Sequencing was performed on peripheral blood. These receptors came from a human donor in a cohort sampled during active COVID-19.

This chain uses TRBV5-6 with TRBJ2-3; 10 bases line up with TRBD1. Germline V gene sequence: CDR1 SGHDT, CDR2 YYEEEE. This CDR3 contains 14 residues. Trimming removed 4 bases from V and 4 bases from J; junction bases left unmatched: 3. CDR3 sequence: CASSMTGGADTQYF. In nucleotides, the CDR3 is TGTGCCAGCAGCATGACAGGGGGCGCAGATACGCAGTATTTT.

The chain couples TRBV28 to TRBJ1-6; 7 bases are shared with TRBD1. J gave up 7 bases and V 6 bases, and 0 bases lay outside the gene matches. This CDR3 region has 12 residues. Germline V gene sequence: CDR1 MDHEN, CDR2 SYDVKM. CDR3 DNA: TGTGCCAGCAGACAGGGGAATTCACCCCTCCACTTT. It codes for CASRQGNSPLHF.

The V gene is TRBV11-2, the J gene TRBJ2-2; D is perhaps TRBD1 (6 bases). Germline values: CDR1 SGHAT, CDR2 FQNNGV. CDR3 length: 16 amino acids. Deletions cut 8 bases from V and 0 bases from J, with 16 bases between. CDR3 residues: CASGNGDTTNTGELFF. In DNA, the CDR3 is TGTGCCAGCGGCAACGGGGACACAACGAACACCGGGGAGCTGTTTTTT.

This clone appeared a few times. The J gene is TRBJ1-5, the V gene TRBV28, with 7 positions matching TRBD1. CDR1 and CDR2 from the germline V gene are MDHEN and SYDVKM. V lost 2 bases to trimming and J lost 4 bases; unmatched junction nucleotides: 2. The CDR3 covers 14 residues. The CDR3 loop is CASSLRQGNQPQHF. CDR3 coding DNA: TGTGCCAGCAGTTTAAGACAGGGAAATCAGCCCCAGCATTTT.

This clone was seen more than once but under ten times. The chain combines TRBV10-1 with TRBJ2-7; TRBD1 aligns across 7 bases. CDR3 size: 15 residues. Trimming at V came to 4 bases and at J to 5 bases, leaving 11 bases not matched to a gene. In germline, CDR1 is WNHNN, CDR2 SYGVQD (reference sequence). CDR3 protein: CASSVSGQPGNEQYF. The CDR3 DNA reads as TGCGCCAGCAGTGTATCGGGACAGCCGGGTAACGAGCAGTACTTC.

This chain joins TRBV11-3 and TRBJ1-1; the D is unclear. Trimming shortened V by 6 bases and J by 4 bases, and 15 bases separated the two germline ends. The CDR3 is 14 residues long. Germline V gene data show CDR1 as SGHNT and CDR2 as YENEEA. CDR3 in amino acids: CASSSTPRATEAFF. Here the CDR3 DNA reads TGTGCCAGCAGTTCGACCCCGAGGGCCACTGAAGCTTTCTTT.

The V gene is TRBV28, the J gene TRBJ1-2, with D maybe TRBD1 (6 bases). V was pared by 8 bases and J by 4 bases, with 11 bases between. This CDR3 has 12 amino acids. The germline V gene encodes CDR1 MDHEN and CDR2 SYDVKM. In nucleotides, the CDR3 is TGTGCCAGCGGGGACACAGTCTATGGCTACACCTTC. Its protein product is CASGDTVYGYTF.

The rearrangement uses TRBV11-2 and TRBJ2-1, with 12 positions matching TRBD2. The CDR3 has 15 amino acids. CDR1 is SGHAT and CDR2 is FQNNGV in the germline V gene. Trimming cost V 4 bases and J 13 bases; bases outside gene matches: 11. As DNA, the CDR3 is TGTGCCAGCAGCTCTCTAGCGGGAGGGCCCCGCGGTCAGTTCTTC. Translated: CASSSLAGGPRGQFF.

The V gene is TRBV10-3, the J gene TRBJ2-7, with 8 nucleotides matching TRBD1. The V gene's germline CDR1 is ENHRY and CDR2 SYGVKD. V trimming: 5 bases; J trimming: 6 bases; junction bases outside the gene matches: 9. The CDR3 totals 14 residues. The chain's CDR3 is CAISSTRQGTEQYF. In DNA, the CDR3 is TGTGCCATCAGTTCGACTAGACAGGGGACCGAGCAGTACTTC.

This clone was counted a few times. This chain joins TRBV7-9 and TRBJ1-3; weak D call: TRBD1 (5 bases). CDR1 SEHNR and CDR2 FQNEAQ come from the germline V gene (reference sequence). The V gene lost 1 base and the J gene lost 3 bases, with 7 bases spanning the gap. The CDR3 extends over 14 amino acids. Here the CDR3 reads CASSLGRDGNTIYF. As DNA, the CDR3 is TGTGCCAGCAGCTTAGGCAGGGATGGAAACACCATATATTTT.

The chain couples TRBV18 to TRBJ2-7, with 7 bases aligning to TRBD1. This CDR3 spans 15 amino acids. Germline loops: CDR1 KGHSH, CDR2 LQKENI. Trimming at V came to 1 base and at J to 1 base, leaving 4 bases not matched to a gene. CDR3 sequence: CASSPQGASSYEQYF. In nucleotides, the CDR3 is TGTGCCAGCTCACCACAGGGGGCCTCGTCCTACGAGCAGTACTTC.

The chain's CDR3 is CASSFLAGGADTQYF. CDR3 nucleotide sequence: TGCGCCAGCAGCTTCCTAGCGGGAGGGGCAGATACGCAGTATTTT. The rearrangement joins TRBV5-1 to TRBJ2-3; 12 bases map to TRBD2. The junction had 2 bases not matched to a gene; V was cut back by 2 bases and J by 4 bases. The germline V gene encodes CDR1 SGHRS and CDR2 YFSETQ. The CDR3 has 15 amino acids.

A single count supports this clone. V and J are TRBV11-2 and TRBJ2-2, with TRBD2 matching 7 bases. Losses at the gene ends were 9 bases for V and 3 bases for J; bases not matched to a gene: 4. Germline V gives CDR1 SGHAT, CDR2 FQNNGV. There are 13 residues in the CDR3. CDR3 protein: CASASGYTGELFF. CDR3 sequence (DNA): TGTGCCAGTGCTAGCGGCTACACCGGGGAGCTGTTTTTT.

The chain carries TRBV19 and TRBJ1-2, with a weak D call TRBD1 (6 bases). V shed 5 bases and J shed 2 bases, with 15 bases lying between them. The CDR3 has 15 residues. CDR1 is LNHDA, CDR2 SQIVND, per germline (reference sequence). CDR3 residues: CASSVTGSSNYGYTF. CDR3 sequence (DNA): TGTGCCAGTAGTGTGACAGGTAGCAGCAACTATGGCTACACCTTC.

This clone occurred a few times. The chain joins TRBV9 to TRBJ1-3; the D gene is possibly TRBD1 (6 bases). The CDR3 totals 16 residues. CDR1 SGDLS and CDR2 YYNGEE come from the germline V gene. Trimming stripped 0 bases from V and 4 bases from J, with 14 bases between. The CDR3 loop reads CASSVGRDTGGNTIYF. The CDR3 DNA reads TGTGCCAGCAGCGTAGGAAGGGACACGGGAGGAAACACCATATATTTT.

The V gene is TRBV19, the J gene TRBJ1-1; a weak D match, TRBD1 (5 bases). The CDR3 has 16 amino acids. Looked up from germline, CDR1 is LNHDA and CDR2 is SQIVND (reference sequence). Trimming removed 5 bases at V and 1 base at J, with 17 bases between. The CDR3 DNA is TGTGCCAGTAGTGTAGGTCGAGGACAAAGGAACACTGAAGCTTTCTTT. Amino acid sequence: CASSVGRGQRNTEAFF. The whole variable domain, filled in from reference TRBV19 and TRBJ1-1, reads DGGITQSPKYLFRKEGQNVTLSCEQNLNHDAMYWYRQDPGQGLRLIYYSQIVNDFQKGDIAEGYSVSREKKESFPLTVTSAQKNPTAFYLCASSVGRGQRNTEAFFGQGTRLTVV.

This sequence joins TRBV9 and TRBJ2-1; 9 positions agree with TRBD2. V was clipped by 0 bases and J by 5 bases; unmatched bases: 6. Germline V lookup: CDR1 SGDLS, CDR2 YYNGEE. This CDR3 is built from 16 residues. The CDR3 spells CASSVDLAGLHNEQFF. The CDR3 DNA reads as TGTGCCAGCAGCGTAGACCTAGCGGGGCTACACAATGAGCAGTTCTTC.